A single T cell receptor (beta chain) is shown here with its context. Its antigen remains unknown. As processed by the authors: ImmunoSEQ supplied junction-only sequences lacking quality scores, so filtering was different. Sequencing was performed with immunoSEQ multiplex PCR; in TCRdb, only in-frame clones are kept and a portion is missing. V and J calls and clone size are those listed in that table; D and trimming were worked out from the DNA. The sample lists more than 2,000,000 clones, over 85% seen once, with under 0.45% in the top ten. Trimming cost V 2 bases and J 1 base; bases outside gene matches: 4. Germline V CDR1 and CDR2: SGHKS, YYEKEE (reference sequence). This CDR3 contains 16 residues. The sample belongs to a study of shared clonotypes between healthy human individuals. Study at large: Three plates each covered CD4 naive and memory; CD8 naive two, CD8 memory one.

Study-wide findings and caveats: A few donors shared approximately 5% of their naive CD4 clonotypes.

The clonotype comes from a man aged 18 to 30 in good health. Some clones in this sample may be carry-over from other donors' samples. Sequences were obtained from naive CD4+ T cells from PBMCs. Subset described: CD45RA+ positively selected. The V and J genes are TRBV5-5 and TRBJ2-1; 9 bases agree with TRBD1. CDR3 nucleotides: TGTGCCAGCAGCTTTGACAGGGGGGGTTCCTACAATGAGCAGTTCTTC. It is translated as CASSFDRGGSYNEQFF.